This TCR beta chain was captured in a study of human T cells and chemical hapten exposure. Each CDR3 protein is one row after TCRdb ran MiXCR on the RACE reads. The sample yields about 31,000 distinct CDR3 sequences, 6.5% to 9% seen once. The germline V gene encodes CDR1 GTSNPN and CDR2 SVGIG (reference sequence). The V segment lost 0 bases and the J segment 4 bases; nucleotides outside the gene matches: 4. This CDR3 contains 15 residues. The time point here: healthy volunteer bleed at 2 weeks. The template was total RNA from unfractionated whole blood. This receptor was taken from a human donor in good health. Some clones in this sample may be carry-over from other donors' samples. The gene calls are TRBV30 and TRBJ2-2, with TRBD2 identical over 8 bases. The sequenced sample was whole blood. CDR3 residues: CAWSVGLAGTGELFF. In DNA form, the CDR3 reads TGTGCCTGGAGTGTTGGTCTAGCGGGCACCGGGGAGCTGTTTTTT.